This is a list of T cell receptor beta chains from one sample in a study of blood T cells in healthy people across ages. Via MiXCR, TCRdb re-called the 5' RACE reads, giving one row per CDR3 protein. Of nearly 800,000 distinct CDR3 sequences listed, about 61% are singletons. Specimen: blood. The origin of the receptors is a man between 35 and 55 years old in good health. Each CDR3 is given with its conserved first and last residue. The D gene is left open where the match is weak. Clone size is not always given. Where it is, it says once, few, many or a class for expanded clones.

j_gene: TRBJ2-6; v_gene: TRBV9; abundance: .; d_gene: .; CDR3aa: CASAYSSGANVLTF; CDR3nt: TGTGCCAGCGCATATAGTTCTGGGGCCAACGTCCTGACTTTC
j_gene: TRBJ1-4; v_gene: TRBV5-1; abundance: many; d_gene: .; CDR3aa: CASSLGGLTGNEKLFF; CDR3nt: TGCGCCAGCAGCTTGGGTGGACTTACTGGTAATGAAAAACTGTTTTTT
j_gene: TRBJ1-1; v_gene: TRBV20-1; abundance: .; d_gene: .; CDR3aa: CSAREAGVSYTEAFF; CDR3nt: TGCAGTGCTAGAGAGGCAGGAGTCAGTTACACTGAAGCTTTCTTT
j_gene: TRBJ2-3; v_gene: TRBV29-1; abundance: .; d_gene: .; CDR3aa: CSVEGPPKDTQYF; CDR3nt: TGCAGCGTTGAAGGGCCCCCAAAAGATACGCAGTATTTT
j_gene: TRBJ2-7; v_gene: TRBV4-2; abundance: .; d_gene: .; CDR3aa: CASSHGELYEQYF; CDR3nt: TGTGCCAGCAGCCACGGCGAGTTATACGAGCAGTACTTC
j_gene: TRBJ2-1; v_gene: TRBV12-5; abundance: .; d_gene: .; CDR3aa: CARGGGLGPYNEQFF; CDR3nt: TGTGCTAGAGGAGGGGGACTCGGTCCCTACAATGAGCAGTTCTTC
j_gene: TRBJ2-7; v_gene: TRBV4-3; abundance: .; d_gene: .; CDR3aa: CASSQWSSYEQYF; CDR3nt: TGCGCCAGCAGCCAATGGAGCTCCTACGAGCAGTACTTC
j_gene: TRBJ1-5; v_gene: TRBV6-1; abundance: few; d_gene: .; CDR3aa: CASRPSVGAYSNQPQHF; CDR3nt: TGTGCCAGCAGACCCTCCGTAGGGGCCTATAGCAATCAGCCCCAGCATTTT
j_gene: TRBJ1-5; v_gene: TRBV7-3; abundance: .; d_gene: .; CDR3aa: CASSGRVTSNQPQHF; CDR3nt: TGTGCCAGCAGCGGCAGGGTGACCAGCAATCAGCCCCAGCATTTT
j_gene: TRBJ2-1; v_gene: TRBV3-1; abundance: .; d_gene: TRBD2; CDR3aa: CASSPRGMTSEQFF; CDR3nt: TGTGCCAGCAGCCCCCGGGGGATGACTAGCGAGCAGTTCTTC
j_gene: TRBJ1-2; v_gene: TRBV12-5; abundance: .; d_gene: .; CDR3aa: CASGFIEGLYGYTF; CDR3nt: TGTGCTAGTGGTTTTATAGAGGGACTCTATGGCTACACCTTC
j_gene: TRBJ1-5; v_gene: TRBV4-3; abundance: few; d_gene: .; CDR3aa: CASSQDQSNYQPQHF; CDR3nt: TGCGCCAGCAGCCAAGACCAGAGTAATTATCAGCCCCAGCATTTT
j_gene: TRBJ1-2; v_gene: TRBV2; abundance: .; d_gene: .; CDR3aa: CASSEGARYGYTF; CDR3nt: TGTGCCAGCAGTGAAGGGGCCCGCTATGGCTACACCTTC
j_gene: TRBJ1-5; v_gene: TRBV7-2; abundance: .; d_gene: .; CDR3aa: CASSLLGTPVGTANQPQHF; CDR3nt: TGTGCCAGCAGCTTATTAGGGACCCCGGTGGGGACCGCTAATCAGCCCCAGCATTTT
j_gene: TRBJ1-5; v_gene: TRBV7-2; abundance: .; d_gene: .; CDR3aa: CASSLGHSGNQPQHF; CDR3nt: TGTGCCAGCAGCTTAGGGCACAGTGGCAATCAGCCCCAGCATTTT
j_gene: TRBJ1-2; v_gene: TRBV2; abundance: .; d_gene: .; CDR3aa: CASSVGRKENGYTF; CDR3nt: TGTGCCAGCAGTGTGGGCAGGAAAGAAAATGGCTACACCTTC
j_gene: TRBJ2-1; v_gene: TRBV15; abundance: .; d_gene: .; CDR3aa: CATSRVNNEQFF; CDR3nt: TGTGCCACCAGCCGGGTCAACAATGAGCAGTTTTTC